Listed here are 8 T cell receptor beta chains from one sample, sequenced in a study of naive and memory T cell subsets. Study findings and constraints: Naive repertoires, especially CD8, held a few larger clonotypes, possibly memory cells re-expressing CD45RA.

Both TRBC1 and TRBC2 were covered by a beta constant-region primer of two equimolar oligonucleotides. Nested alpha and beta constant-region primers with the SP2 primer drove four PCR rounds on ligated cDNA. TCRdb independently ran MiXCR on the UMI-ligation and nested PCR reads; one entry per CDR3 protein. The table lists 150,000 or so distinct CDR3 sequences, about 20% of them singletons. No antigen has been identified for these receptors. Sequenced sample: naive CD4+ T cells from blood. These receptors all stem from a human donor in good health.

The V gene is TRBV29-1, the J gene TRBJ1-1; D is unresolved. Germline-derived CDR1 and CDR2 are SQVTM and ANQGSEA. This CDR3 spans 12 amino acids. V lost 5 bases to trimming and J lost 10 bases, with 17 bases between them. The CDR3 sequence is CSVREGEGGAFF. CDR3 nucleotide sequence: TGCAGCGTTCGGGAGGGCGAAGGAGGAGCTTTCTTT.

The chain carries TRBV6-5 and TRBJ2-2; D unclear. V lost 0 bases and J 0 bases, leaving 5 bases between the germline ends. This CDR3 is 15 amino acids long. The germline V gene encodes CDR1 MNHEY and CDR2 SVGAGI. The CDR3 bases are TGTGCCAGCAGTTACTCACAGACGAACACCGGGGAGCTGTTTTTT. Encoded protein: CASSYSQTNTGELFF.

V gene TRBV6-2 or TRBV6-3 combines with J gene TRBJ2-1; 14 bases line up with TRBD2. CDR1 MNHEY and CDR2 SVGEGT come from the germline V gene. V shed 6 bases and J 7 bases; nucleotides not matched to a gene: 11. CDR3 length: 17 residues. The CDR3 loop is CASSGTSGRPRGNEQFF. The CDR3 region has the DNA TGTGCCAGCAGCGGGACTAGCGGGAGACCCCGGGGAAATGAGCAGTTCTTC.

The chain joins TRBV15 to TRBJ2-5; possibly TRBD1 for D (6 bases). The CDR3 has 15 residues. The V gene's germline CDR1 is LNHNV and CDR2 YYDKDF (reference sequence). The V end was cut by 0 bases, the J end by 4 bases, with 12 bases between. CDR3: CATSRDRGRRETQYF. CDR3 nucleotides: TGTGCCACCAGCAGAGATAGGGGGAGACGAGAGACCCAGTACTTC.

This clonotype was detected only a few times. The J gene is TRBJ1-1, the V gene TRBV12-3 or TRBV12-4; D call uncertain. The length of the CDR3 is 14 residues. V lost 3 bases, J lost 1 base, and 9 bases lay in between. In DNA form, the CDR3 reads TGTGCCAGCAGTTTTCATGGCCCGAACACTGAAGCTTTCTTT. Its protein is CASSFHGPNTEAFF.

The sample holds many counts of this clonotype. In nucleotides, the CDR3 is TGTGCCAGCTCACCCGGGACTAGCGGGATGGGTGAGCAGTTCTTC. This sequence encodes CASSPGTSGMGEQFF. J is TRBJ2-1 and V is TRBV18, with 13 bases matching TRBD2. With 3 bases clipped from V and 9 bases from J, the junction kept 5 bases outside the gene matches. This CDR3 is built from 15 residues. Germline CDR1 is KGHSH and CDR2 is LQKENI.

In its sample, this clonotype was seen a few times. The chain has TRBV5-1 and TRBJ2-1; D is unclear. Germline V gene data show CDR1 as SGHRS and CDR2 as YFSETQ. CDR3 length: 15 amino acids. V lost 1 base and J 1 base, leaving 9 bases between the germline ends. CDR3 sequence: CASSLPTDSYNEQFF. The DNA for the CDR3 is TGCGCCAGCAGCTTGCCCACCGATTCCTACAATGAGCAGTTCTTC.

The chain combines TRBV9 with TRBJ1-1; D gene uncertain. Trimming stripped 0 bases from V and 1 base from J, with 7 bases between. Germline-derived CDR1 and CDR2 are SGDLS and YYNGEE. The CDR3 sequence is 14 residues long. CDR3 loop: CASSVGGQNTEAFF. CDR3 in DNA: TGTGCCAGCAGCGTAGGGGGTCAGAACACTGAAGCTTTCTTT.